This TCR beta chain was obtained from a study of cytomegalovirus exposure and HLA in healthy donors. The V gene's germline CDR1 is MDHEN and CDR2 SYDVKM. This CDR3 region has 11 residues. Deletions cut 5 bases from V and 6 bases from J, with 5 bases between. The PCR ran on 60 Vbeta and 13 Jbeta primers. Clones were sequenced by immunoSEQ multiplex PCR, and TCRdb holds only the in-frame ones, with some missing. The sample contains about 140,000 clones, roughly 65% of which appear only once. The gene calls are TRBV28 and TRBJ2-1, with unresolved D. Sequencing was performed on PBMCs. This clonotype was obtained from a man aged 55-75 years in good health and CMV-seronegative. The CDR3 DNA reads as TGTGCCAGCAGTCCCTTCAATGAGCAGTTCTTC. Its protein product is CASSPFNEQFF.